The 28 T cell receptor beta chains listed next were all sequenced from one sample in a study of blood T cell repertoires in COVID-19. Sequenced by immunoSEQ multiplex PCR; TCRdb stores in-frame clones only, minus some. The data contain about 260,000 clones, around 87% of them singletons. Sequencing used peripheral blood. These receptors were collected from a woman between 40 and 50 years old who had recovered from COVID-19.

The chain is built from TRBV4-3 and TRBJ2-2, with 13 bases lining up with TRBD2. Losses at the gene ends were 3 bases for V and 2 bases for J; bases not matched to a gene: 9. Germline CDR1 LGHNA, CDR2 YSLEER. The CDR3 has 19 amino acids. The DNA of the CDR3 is TGCGCCAGCAGCCACCTACTAGCGGGGGGGCACGTTAACACCGGGGAGCTGTTTTTT. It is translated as CASSHLLAGGHVNTGELFF.

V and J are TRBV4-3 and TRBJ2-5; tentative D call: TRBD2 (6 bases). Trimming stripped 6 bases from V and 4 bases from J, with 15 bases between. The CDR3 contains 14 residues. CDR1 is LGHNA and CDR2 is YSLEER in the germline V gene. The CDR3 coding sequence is TGCGCCAGCAGATCCTCGGGGGTTGGAGAGACCCAGTACTTC. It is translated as CASRSSGVGETQYF.

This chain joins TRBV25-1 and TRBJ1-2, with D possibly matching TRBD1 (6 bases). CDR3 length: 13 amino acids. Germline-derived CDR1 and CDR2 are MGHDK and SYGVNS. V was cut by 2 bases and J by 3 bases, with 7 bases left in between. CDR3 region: CASSEKGDYGYTF. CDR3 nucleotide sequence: TGTGCCAGCAGTGAAAAGGGGGACTATGGCTACACCTTC.

This chain's CDR3 is CASSRGGAGAGYGYTF. The CDR3 DNA is TGTGCCAGCAGCCGAGGGGGAGCGGGGGCGGGCTATGGCTACACCTTC. The chain carries TRBV7-6 and TRBJ1-2; D might be TRBD1 (6 bases). In germline, CDR1 is SGHVS, CDR2 FNYEAQ. This CDR3 has 16 amino acids. The V end was cut by 5 bases, the J end by 4 bases, with 20 bases between.

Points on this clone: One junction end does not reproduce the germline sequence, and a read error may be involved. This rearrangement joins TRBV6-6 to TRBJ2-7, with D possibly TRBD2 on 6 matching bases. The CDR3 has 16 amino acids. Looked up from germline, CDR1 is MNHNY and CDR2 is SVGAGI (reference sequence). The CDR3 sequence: CASSYSKGGRVTSPFF. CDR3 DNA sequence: TGTGCCAGCAGTTACTCAAAGGGAGGCCGGGTGACCTCCCCCTTCTTC.

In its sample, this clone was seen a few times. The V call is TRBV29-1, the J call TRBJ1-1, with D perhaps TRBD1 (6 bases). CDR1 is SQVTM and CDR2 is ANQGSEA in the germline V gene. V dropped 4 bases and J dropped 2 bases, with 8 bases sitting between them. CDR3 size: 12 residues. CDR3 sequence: CSVGGGNTEAFF. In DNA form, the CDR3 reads TGCAGCGTTGGGGGGGGCAACACTGAAGCTTTCTTT.

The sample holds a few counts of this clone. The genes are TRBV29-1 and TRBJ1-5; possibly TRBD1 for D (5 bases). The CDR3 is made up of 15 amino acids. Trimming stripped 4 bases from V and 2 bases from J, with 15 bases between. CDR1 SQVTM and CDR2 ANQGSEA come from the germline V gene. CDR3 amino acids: CSVVSGSGGNQPQHF. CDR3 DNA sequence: TGCAGCGTTGTCTCTGGCTCGGGGGGCAATCAGCCCCAGCATTTT.

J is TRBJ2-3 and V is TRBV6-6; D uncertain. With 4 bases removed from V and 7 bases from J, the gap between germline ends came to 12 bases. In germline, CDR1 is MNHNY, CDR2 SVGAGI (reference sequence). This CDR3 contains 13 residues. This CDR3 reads CASSSEAGYTQYF. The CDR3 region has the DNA TGTGCCAGCAGTTCTGAAGCAGGTTATACGCAGTATTTT.

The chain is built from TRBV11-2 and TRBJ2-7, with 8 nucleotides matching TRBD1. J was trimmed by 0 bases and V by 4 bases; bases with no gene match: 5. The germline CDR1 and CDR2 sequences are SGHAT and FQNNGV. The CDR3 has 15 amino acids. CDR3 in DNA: TGTGCCAGCAGCTCCTACAGGGGGAACTCCTACGAGCAGTACTTC. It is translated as CASSSYRGNSYEQYF.

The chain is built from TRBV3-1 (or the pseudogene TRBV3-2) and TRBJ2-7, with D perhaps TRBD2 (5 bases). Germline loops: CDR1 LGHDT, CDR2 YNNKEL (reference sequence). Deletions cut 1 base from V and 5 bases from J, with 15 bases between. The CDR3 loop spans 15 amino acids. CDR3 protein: CASSQGEGAVHEQYF. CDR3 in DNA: TGTGCCAGCAGCCAAGGAGAGGGAGCCGTCCACGAGCAGTACTTC.

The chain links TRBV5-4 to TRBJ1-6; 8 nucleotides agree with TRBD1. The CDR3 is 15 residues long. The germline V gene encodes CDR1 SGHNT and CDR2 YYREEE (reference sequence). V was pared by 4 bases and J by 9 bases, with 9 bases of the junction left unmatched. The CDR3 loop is CASSRMGQVSSPLHF. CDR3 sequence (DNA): TGTGCCAGCAGCCGGATGGGACAGGTTTCTTCACCCCTCCACTTT.

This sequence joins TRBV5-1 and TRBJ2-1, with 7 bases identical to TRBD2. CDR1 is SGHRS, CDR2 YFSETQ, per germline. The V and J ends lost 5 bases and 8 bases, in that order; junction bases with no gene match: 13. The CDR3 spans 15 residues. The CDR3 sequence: CASSRGDATGHEQFF. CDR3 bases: TGCGCCAGCAGTCGGGGGGACGCCACGGGCCATGAGCAGTTCTTC.

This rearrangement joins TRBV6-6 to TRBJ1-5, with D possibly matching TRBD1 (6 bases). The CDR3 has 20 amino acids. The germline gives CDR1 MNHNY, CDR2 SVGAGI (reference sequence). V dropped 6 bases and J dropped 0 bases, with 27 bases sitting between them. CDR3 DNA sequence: TGTGCCAGCAGCTACGTCGCGCGGGGGGCCCCCATGTATAGCAATCAGCCCCAGCATTTT. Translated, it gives CASSYVARGAPMYSNQPQHF.

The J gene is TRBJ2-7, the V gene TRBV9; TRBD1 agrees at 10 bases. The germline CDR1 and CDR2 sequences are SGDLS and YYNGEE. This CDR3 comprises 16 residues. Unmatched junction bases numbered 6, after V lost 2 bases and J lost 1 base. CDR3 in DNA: TGTGCCAGCAGCGTCATGGACAGGGGGGGATCCTACGAGCAGTACTTC. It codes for CASSVMDRGGSYEQYF.

The CDR3 is CASSFAGPPNTGELFF. Written as DNA, the CDR3 is TGCGCCAGCAGCTTCGCGGGGCCCCCGAACACCGGGGAGCTGTTTTTT. V is TRBV10-1 and J is TRBJ2-2; tentatively, D is TRBD2 (6 bases). V gave up 6 bases and J gave up 0 bases, with 14 bases separating them. Germline CDR1 WNHNN, CDR2 SYGVQD (reference sequence). The CDR3 has 16 residues.

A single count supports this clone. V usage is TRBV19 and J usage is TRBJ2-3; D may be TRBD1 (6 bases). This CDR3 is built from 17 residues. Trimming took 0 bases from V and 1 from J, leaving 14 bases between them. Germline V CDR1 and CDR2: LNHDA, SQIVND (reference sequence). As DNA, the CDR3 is TGTGCCAGTAGTATAGAGTTCCCAGGGGCCGGCACAGATACGCAGTATTTT. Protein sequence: CASSIEFPGAGTDTQYF.

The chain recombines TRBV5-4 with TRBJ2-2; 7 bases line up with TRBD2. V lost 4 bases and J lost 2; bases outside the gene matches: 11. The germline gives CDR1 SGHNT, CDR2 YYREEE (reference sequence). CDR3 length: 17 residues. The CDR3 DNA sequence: TGTGCCAGCAGCGGAGGGAGGGCGGGGACTAACACCGGGGAGCTGTTTTTT. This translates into CASSGGRAGTNTGELFF.

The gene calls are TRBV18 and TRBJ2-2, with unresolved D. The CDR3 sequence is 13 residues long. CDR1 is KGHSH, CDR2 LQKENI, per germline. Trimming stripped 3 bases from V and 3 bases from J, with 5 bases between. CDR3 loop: CASSPRDTGELFF. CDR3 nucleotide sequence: TGTGCCAGCTCACCCCGGGACACCGGGGAGCTGTTTTTT. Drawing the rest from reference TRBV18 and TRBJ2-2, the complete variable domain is NAGVMQNPRHLVRRRGQEARLRCSPMKGHSHVYWYRQLPEEGLKFMVYLQKENIIDESGMPKERFSAEFPKEGPSILRIQQVVRGDSAAYFCASSPRDTGELFFGEGSRLTVL.

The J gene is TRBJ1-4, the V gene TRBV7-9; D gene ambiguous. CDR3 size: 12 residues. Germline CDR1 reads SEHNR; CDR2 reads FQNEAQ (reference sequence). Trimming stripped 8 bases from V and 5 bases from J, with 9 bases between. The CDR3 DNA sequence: TGTGCCAGCGGCAGGTCCAATGAAAAACTGTTTTTT. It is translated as CASGRSNEKLFF.

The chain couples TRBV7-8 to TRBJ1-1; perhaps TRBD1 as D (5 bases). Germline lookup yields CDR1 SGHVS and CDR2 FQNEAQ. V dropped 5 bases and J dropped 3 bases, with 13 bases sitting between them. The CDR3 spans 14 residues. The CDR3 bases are TGTGCCAGCAGCCCTCCAGGGAGGTACACTGAAGCTTTCTTT. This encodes CASSPPGRYTEAFF.

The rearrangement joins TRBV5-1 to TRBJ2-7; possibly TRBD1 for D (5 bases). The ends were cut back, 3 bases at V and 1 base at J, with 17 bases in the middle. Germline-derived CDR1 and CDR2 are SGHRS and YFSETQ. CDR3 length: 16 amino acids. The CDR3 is CASSSQVTGFSYEQYF. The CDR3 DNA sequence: TGCGCCAGCAGCTCACAAGTTACAGGTTTTTCCTACGAGCAGTACTTC.

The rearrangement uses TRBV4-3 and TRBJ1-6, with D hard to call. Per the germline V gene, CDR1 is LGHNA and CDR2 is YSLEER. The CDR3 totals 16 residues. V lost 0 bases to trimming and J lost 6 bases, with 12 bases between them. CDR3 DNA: TGCGCCAGCAGCCAAGAGTCGGGGATGTTTAATTCACCCCTCCACTTT. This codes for CASSQESGMFNSPLHF.

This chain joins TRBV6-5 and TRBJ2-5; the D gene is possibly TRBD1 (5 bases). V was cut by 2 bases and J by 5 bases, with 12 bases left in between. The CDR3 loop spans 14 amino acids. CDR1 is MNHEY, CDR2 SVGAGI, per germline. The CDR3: CASSYVAGRETQYF. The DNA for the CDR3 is TGTGCCAGCAGTTACGTAGCAGGGCGGGAGACCCAGTACTTC.

The DNA of the CDR3 is TGTGCCAGTAGTACCGGGACAGCCCACAATCAGCCCCAGCATTTT. It yields the protein CASSTGTAHNQPQHF. The chain recombines TRBV19 with TRBJ1-5; 7 nucleotides agree with TRBD1. Germline CDR1 and CDR2: LNHDA and SQIVND (reference sequence). The CDR3 spans 15 residues. The V segment lost 4 bases and the J segment 3 bases; nucleotides outside the gene matches: 6.

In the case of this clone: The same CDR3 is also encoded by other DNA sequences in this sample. Here the CDR3 reads CSVAPQGNTEAFF. The CDR3 coding sequence is TGCAGCGTCGCACCTCAGGGGAACACTGAAGCTTTCTTT. V is TRBV29-1 and J is TRBJ1-1; the D gene is possibly TRBD1 (5 bases). The CDR3 spans 13 residues. Trimming removed 6 bases at V and 1 base at J, with 12 bases between. Germline V lookup: CDR1 SQVTM, CDR2 ANQGSEA.

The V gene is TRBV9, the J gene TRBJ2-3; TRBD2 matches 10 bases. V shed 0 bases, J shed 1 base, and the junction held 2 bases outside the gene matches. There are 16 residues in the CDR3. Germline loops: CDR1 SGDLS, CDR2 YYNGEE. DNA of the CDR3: TGTGCCAGCAGCGTAGCTAGCGGGGGACGCACAGATACGCAGTATTTT. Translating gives CASSVASGGRTDTQYF.

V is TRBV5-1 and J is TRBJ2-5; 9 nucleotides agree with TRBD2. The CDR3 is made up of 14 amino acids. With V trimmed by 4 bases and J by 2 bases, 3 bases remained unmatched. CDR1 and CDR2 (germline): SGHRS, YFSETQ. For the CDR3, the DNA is TGCGCCAGCAGCCGAGGACTAGCGCAAGAGACCCAGTACTTC. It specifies CASSRGLAQETQYF.

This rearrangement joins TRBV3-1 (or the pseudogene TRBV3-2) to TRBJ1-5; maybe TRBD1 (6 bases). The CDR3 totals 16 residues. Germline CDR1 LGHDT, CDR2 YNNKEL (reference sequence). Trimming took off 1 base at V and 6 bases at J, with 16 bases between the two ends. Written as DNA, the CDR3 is TGTGCCAGCAGCCAAGGAGGGAGCAGGGGAGCTCAGCCCCAGCATTTT. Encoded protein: CASSQGGSRGAQPQHF.